These 4 T cell receptor beta chains were sequenced from one sample in a study of OX40 agonist ivuxolimab in advanced cancers. The protocol was immunoSEQ multiplex PCR, while the TCRdb copy is restricted to in-frame clones and leaves out a portion. This repertoire shows over 85,000 clones, approximately 90% found once; its top ten account for 0.25% to 0.3%. The sample consisted of CD4+ or CD8+ T cells sorted from blood, taken in a trial of the OX40 agonist ivuxolimab. The receptors derive from an adult with an advanced solid tumor such as melanoma, head and neck, liver or kidney cancer.

The chain joins TRBV7-3 to TRBJ1-1; unclear D gene. Germline assignment: CDR1 SGHTA and CDR2 FQGTGA. The CDR3 runs to 13 residues. V lost 3 bases to trimming and J lost 1 base, with 6 bases between them. CDR3 DNA: TGTGCCAGCAGCTTTGCGGGGAACACTGAAGCTTTCTTT. This translates into CASSFAGNTEAFF.

This chain connects TRBV7-2 to TRBJ2-7; TRBD1 or TRBD2 may be the D gene (6 bases each). The CDR3 extends over 15 amino acids. V was cut by 7 bases and J by 1 base, with 17 bases left in between. The germline V gene encodes CDR1 SGHTA and CDR2 FQGNSA. This CDR3 is CASTGRGVRSYEQYF. CDR3 DNA sequence: TGTGCCAGCACCGGTAGGGGGGTTCGGTCCTACGAGCAGTACTTC.

V gene TRBV19 combines with J gene TRBJ2-2; TRBD2 is a possible D gene (5 bases). V lost 6 bases to trimming and J lost 4 bases, with 9 bases between them. Germline V gives CDR1 LNHDA, CDR2 SQIVND (reference sequence). The CDR3 has 13 amino acids. The CDR3 region is CASRGRGTGELFF. DNA for the CDR3: TGTGCCAGTAGGGGTCGGGGCACCGGGGAGCTGTTTTTT. Variable domain in full (rest from reference TRBV19 and TRBJ2-2): DGGITQSPKYLFRKEGQNVTLSCEQNLNHDAMYWYRQDPGQGLRLIYYSQIVNDFQKGDIAEGYSVSREKKESFPLTVTSAQKNPTAFYLCASRGRGTGELFFGEGSRLTVL.

This sequence joins TRBV5-1 and TRBJ2-3; D might be TRBD1 (5 bases). Trimming took off 3 bases at V and 0 bases at J, with 8 bases between the two ends. CDR1 SGHRS and CDR2 YFSETQ come from the germline V gene. CDR3 length: 14 amino acids. CDR3 amino acids: CASSSGISTDTQYF. The DNA of the CDR3 is TGCGCCAGCAGCTCAGGGATAAGCACAGATACGCAGTATTTT.